The 2 T cell receptor beta chains presented below share a single source sample, sequenced in a study of blood T cell repertoires in COVID-19. TCRdb's copy holds only in-frame clones and misses some; the assay was immunoSEQ multiplex PCR. Of 200,000 to 250,000 clones in the sample, 75% to 85% were seen once. Sequenced input: peripheral blood. The receptors were sampled from a woman in her twenties or thirties with COVID-19, enrolled during active disease.

The chain recombines TRBV7-2 with TRBJ1-1; D is ambiguous. CDR1 SGHTA and CDR2 FQGNSA come from the germline V gene. The CDR3 has 14 amino acids. The germline V and J ends were trimmed by 7 bases and 1 base, with 13 bases remaining between them. The CDR3 nucleotides are TGTGCCAGCACGTTCCGGGGTAGGAACACTGAAGCTTTCTTT. It specifies CASTFRGRNTEAFF. The full variable domain, with the rest looked up from reference TRBV7-2 and TRBJ1-1, is GAGVSQSPSNKVTEKGKDVELRCDPISGHTALYWYRQSLGQGLEFLIYFQGNSAPDKSGLPSDRFSAERTGGSVSTLTIQRTQQEDSAVYLCASTFRGRNTEAFFGQGTRLTVV.

In its sample, this clone was seen once. The chain carries TRBV19 and TRBJ2-2; 14 nucleotides align to TRBD2. Germline CDR1 reads LNHDA; CDR2 reads SQIVND (reference sequence). The length of the CDR3 is 18 residues. Unmatched junction bases numbered 8, after V lost 3 bases and J lost 5 bases. CDR3 region: CASSIQGLAGVKTGELFF. Here the CDR3 DNA reads TGTGCCAGTAGTATCCAGGGACTAGCGGGAGTAAAGACCGGGGAGCTGTTTTTT.